This passage covers 30 T cell receptor beta chains from one sample sequenced in a study of tumor and adjacent non-tumor tissue in lung cancer. Three rounds of nested PCR, following a modified ARM-PCR protocol, produced the TCRbeta library. MiXCR, applied by TCRdb to the multiplex PCR reads, yields one record per CDR3 protein. The sample carries tens of thousands of distinct CDR3 sequences, about three quarters recorded once. RNA was extracted from bulk tissue without any cell sorting. Sequencing was performed on lung tumor tissue. The receptors come from a woman aged 45 to 65 with non-small cell lung cancer.

V is TRBV13 and J is TRBJ2-5, with D tentatively TRBD1 or TRBD2 (5 bases each). Germline CDR1 and CDR2: PRHDT and FYEKMQ (reference sequence). CDR3 length: 15 amino acids. Trimming pared 11 bases from V and 5 bases from J, leaving 24 bases between. CDR3: CAGILSGAWGETQYF. CDR3 DNA sequence: TGTGCCGGCATCTTAAGTGGCGCGTGGGGGGAGACCCAGTACTTC.

The rearrangement links TRBV11-3 to TRBJ2-2; unclear D gene. Germline loops: CDR1 SGHNT, CDR2 YENEEA. The CDR3 is 13 amino acids. CDR3 amino acids: CTNASEYIGELFF. CDR3 DNA: TGTACCAACGCCAGCGAGTACATCGGGGAGCTGTTTTTT.

Note on this clonotype: At one end, the junction sequence differs from germline, possibly due to a read error. J is TRBJ2-2 and V is TRBV4-2, with 14 bases that match TRBD2. CDR3 size: 20 residues. Germline assignment: CDR1 LGHNA and CDR2 YNFKEQ. In DNA, the CDR3 is TGTACCAGTAGCCAAGACCGACTAGCGGGAGGGCTTGGGAACACCGGGGAGCTGTTTTTT. Residues: CTSSQDRLAGGLGNTGELFF.

V gene TRBV2 combines with J gene TRBJ1-6; D is possibly TRBD1 (5 bases). Trimming left V 10 bases short and J 7 bases short, with 17 bases between. The CDR3 runs 14 residues. CDR1 and CDR2 (germline): SNHLY, FYNNEI. The CDR3 is CAIGDSYSNSPLHF. CDR3 bases: TGTGCCATCGGTGACAGTTACTCCAATTCACCCCTCCACTTT.

This clonotype was counted ten times or more. J is TRBJ2-7 and V is TRBV5-1; perhaps TRBD1 as D (8 bases). This CDR3 spans 14 amino acids. Germline lookup yields CDR1 SGHRS and CDR2 YFSETQ. The V and J ends lost 4 bases and 2 bases respectively, with 13 bases between them. In DNA, the CDR3 is TGCGCCAGCAGCATACAGGGGGGGCCCTACGAGCAGTACTTC. Its translation is CASSIQGGPYEQYF. The full variable domain, rest sourced from reference TRBV5-1 and TRBJ2-7, is KAGVTQTPRYLIKTRGQQVTLSCSPISGHRSVSWYQQTPGQGLQFLFEYFSETQRNKGNFPGRFSGRQFSNSRSEMNVSTLELGDSALYLCASSIQGGPYEQYFGPGTRLTVT.

CDR3 protein: CASSLYTGGTIDTQYF. The CDR3 DNA sequence: TGTGCCAGCAGCTTGTACACGGGAGGGACGATAGACACGCAGTATTTT. V and J are TRBV5-6 and TRBJ2-3; 8 bases map to TRBD2. The CDR3 length is 16 residues. After removal of 1 base from V and 9 bases from J, the junction contained 13 bases not matched to a gene. Germline CDR1 SGHDT, CDR2 YYEEEE.

As concerns this clonotype: The junction departs from germline at one end; a sequencing error may be responsible. The J gene is TRBJ1-3, the V gene TRBV28; TRBD1 matches 8 bases. The germline CDR1 and CDR2 sequences are MDHEN and SYDVKM. The CDR3 spans 15 residues. CDR3 sequence: CVSSSGTGSGNTIYF. The CDR3 nucleotides are TGTGTCAGCAGCTCCGGGACAGGTTCTGGAAACACCATATATTTT.

Comment on this clonotype: This may arise from a read error, as a much more abundant clone is one base away. The rearrangement uses TRBV5-1 and TRBJ1-3; D gene uncertain. Per germline, CDR1 SGHRS and CDR2 YFSETQ. This CDR3 comprises 16 residues. Here the CDR3 reads CTSSLSPHGSGNTIYF. The DNA of the CDR3 is TGCACCAGCAGCTTGTCTCCCCATGGCTCTGGAAACACCATATATTTT.

On this clonotype itself: A junction boundary mismatches the germline segment, possibly from a read error. V usage is TRBV12-3 or TRBV12-4 and J usage is TRBJ2-2; perhaps TRBD2 as D (5 bases). This CDR3 spans 12 amino acids. Written as DNA, the CDR3 is TGTGCCAGCAGCCTCAACACCGGGGAACTGTCGTTT. Residues: CASSLNTGELSF.

This clonotype appeared a few times. Germline is not matched at one junction end, which may reflect a read error. The chain employs TRBV7-8 and TRBJ2-5; TRBD2 is a possible D gene (6 bases). The length of the CDR3 is 17 residues. CDR1 is SGHVS, CDR2 FQNEAQ, per germline. The CDR3 here is CASSLSAGLEPQETHYF. CDR3 bases: TGTGCCAGCAGCTTATCCGCGGGATTGGAGCCTCAAGAGACCCACTACTTC. Using reference TRBV7-8 and TRBJ2-5 for the parts outside the CDR3, the full variable domain is GAGVSQSPRYKVAKRGQDVALRCDPISGHVSLFWYQQALGQGPEFLTYFQNEAQLDKSGLPSDRFFAERPEGSVSTLKIQRTQQEDSAVYLCASSLSAGLEPQETHYFGPGTRLLVL.

Note on this clonotype: Germline is not matched at one junction end, which may reflect a read error. This chain connects TRBV6-1 to TRBJ2-3, with TRBD1 identical over 7 bases. Germline assignment: CDR1 MNHNS and CDR2 SASEGT. This CDR3 contains 15 residues. Written as DNA, the CDR3 is TGTACCAGCAGTGAAACTCCTACAGGGGTTGATACACAGTATTTT. It specifies CTSSETPTGVDTQYF.

Details on this clonotype: At one end, the junction sequence differs from germline, possibly due to a read error. The CDR3 region is CSANGRGRDIQYF. Here the CDR3 DNA reads TGCAGTGCTAACGGGAGGGGTCGGGACATACAGTACTTC. The rearrangement uses TRBV20-1 and TRBJ2-4; the match to TRBD2 covers 8 bases. Per the germline V gene, CDR1 is DFQATT and CDR2 is SNEGSKA (reference sequence). This CDR3 is 13 amino acids long.

A remark on this clonotype: This likely comes from a read error, as the CDR3 has no conserved phenylalanine or tryptophan at its end. Here the CDR3 reads CASCPGGLAGVGEQFI. CDR3 in DNA: TGTGCCAGCTGCCCAGGGGGGCTAGCGGGGGTAGGTGAGCAGTTCATA. V is TRBV11-2 and J is TRBJ2-1, with 10 bases aligning to TRBD2. This CDR3 is built from 16 residues. The germline gives CDR1 SGHAT, CDR2 FQNNGV. After removal of 8 bases from V and 9 bases from J, the junction contained 16 bases not matched to a gene.

About this clonotype itself: It may be a read error: a sequence one base away is much more abundant. This likely comes from a read error, as the CDR3 has no conserved phenylalanine or tryptophan at its end. The chain couples TRBV10-2 to TRBJ2-7; 8 bases are a match to TRBD2. The CDR3 loop spans 17 amino acids. The V gene's germline CDR1 is WSHSY and CDR2 SAAADI. V shed 6 bases, J shed 3 bases, and the junction held 16 bases outside the gene matches. CDR3 amino acids: CASSPDQRLLADYEQYL. Written as DNA, the CDR3 is TGCGCCAGCAGCCCAGACCAGAGACTACTAGCGGACTACGAGCAGTACTTA.

With regard to this clonotype: At one end, the junction sequence differs from germline, possibly due to a read error. V gene TRBV11-2 combines with J gene TRBJ2-3, with D perhaps TRBD1 (6 bases). The CDR3 has 20 amino acids. Germline CDR1 is SGHAT and CDR2 is FQNNGV. The CDR3 bases are TGTGCCAGCAGTCCGATCGAATCTAGGGGGAGTTCCCTAAGAGGAGATACGCTGTATTTT. Translation gives CASSPIESRGSSLRGDTLYF.

The table lists this clonotype with many counts. A much larger clone is a single base away; this may be a read error. J is TRBJ2-3 and V is TRBV29-1; D is uncertain. In germline, CDR1 is SQVTM, CDR2 ANQGSEA. The CDR3 runs 14 residues. Between the trimmed V and J ends, which lost 3 bases and 2 bases, there was a span of 12 bases. The CDR3 protein is CSVEVGPSTDTQYF. Here the CDR3 DNA reads TGCAGCGTTGAGGTCGGGCCCTCCACAGATACGCAGTATTTT.

Comment on this clonotype: Since the CDR3 does not end with the conserved phenylalanine or tryptophan, this likely comes from a read error. It is unclear where the CDR3 begins or ends on the DNA, so no DNA is shown, and the CDR3 is as TCRdb lists it. The rearrangement uses TRBV20-1 and TRBJ2-2; the table's D call, TRBD1, has no DNA check behind it. The CDR3 contains 15 residues when both ends are counted. Per germline, CDR1 DFQATT and CDR2 SNEGSKA (reference sequence). CDR3 loop: CSASGQGARTGELFV.

About this clonotype itself: The conserved closing phenylalanine or tryptophan is absent in this CDR3, likely reflecting a read error. V usage is TRBV4-1 and J usage is TRBJ2-5, with TRBD2 matching 7 bases. The V gene's germline CDR1 is MGHRA and CDR2 YSYEKL. CDR3 length equals 15 residues. The CDR3 here is CVSNQAERDVETQYL. The CDR3 region has the DNA TGCGTCAGCAACCAAGCGGAGCGGGATGTGGAGACCCAGTACCTC.

Of note for this clonotype: This may be a read error: a much more frequent sequence differs by one nucleotide. The chain has TRBV11-2 and TRBJ2-7; 8 bases agree with TRBD1. The CDR3 sequence is 12 residues long. Looked up from germline, CDR1 is SGHAT and CDR2 is FQNNGV. The CDR3 loop reads CTSSLDRGEQYF. Here the CDR3 DNA reads TGTACCAGCAGCCTAGACAGGGGCGAGCAGTACTTC.

As to this clonotype: An end of the junction differs from the germline gene, which may be a read error. Here the CDR3 DNA reads TGTGCCAGGAGCTTAGGTGGGACTAGCGGATATTACGAGCAGTACTTC. It codes for CARSLGGTSGYYEQYF. This chain joins TRBV11-3 and TRBJ2-7; 11 bases map to TRBD2. CDR3 length equals 16 residues. CDR1 is SGHNT, CDR2 YENEEA, per germline.

Comment on this clonotype: The germline gene is not matched at one end of the junction; a read error may be the cause. The V call is TRBV12-3 or TRBV12-4, the J call TRBJ2-1; TRBD2 is a possible D gene (6 bases). There are 14 residues in the CDR3. The CDR3 nucleotides are TGTGCCAGCAGATCAAGCGGGCTCTCTAGCGAGCGGTTCTTC. Amino acid sequence: CASRSSGLSSERFF.

This clonotype came up a few times. The rearrangement joins TRBV28 to TRBJ2-2; D gene uncertain. This CDR3 has 13 amino acids. Trimming stripped 6 bases from V and 7 bases from J, with 12 bases between. CDR1 is MDHEN, CDR2 SYDVKM, per germline. The CDR3 sequence: CASRLIIVGELFF. The DNA for the CDR3 is TGTGCCAGCAGACTTATCATCGTCGGGGAGCTGTTTTTT.

J is TRBJ2-1 and V is TRBV10-2, with 11 bases fitting TRBD2. This CDR3 contains 18 residues. Germline lookup yields CDR1 WSHSY and CDR2 SAAADI. The CDR3 here is CTTSEFRGGLAGWDEQFF. The CDR3 DNA reads TGCACCACCAGTGAGTTCCGGGGCGGACTAGCGGGTTGGGATGAGCAGTTCTTC.

In regard to this clonotype: One end of the junction varies from germline; a read error may be responsible. The J gene is TRBJ2-1, the V gene TRBV29-1; no firm D call. Germline CDR1 and CDR2: SQVTM and ANQGSEA. CDR3 size: 11 residues. The chain's CDR3 is CSQRTYKEQFF. The CDR3 DNA reads TGCAGCCAACGTACATACAAAGAGCAGTTCTTC.

In regard to this clonotype: One end of the junction fails to match germline, which may point to a read error. The rearrangement joins TRBV5-4 to TRBJ2-5; tentative D call: TRBD1 (5 bases). The CDR3 contains 16 residues. Germline CDR1 reads SGHNT; CDR2 reads YYREEE (reference sequence). The chain's CDR3 is CASSARQWNSRETQYF. The DNA of the CDR3 is TGTGCCAGCAGCGCAAGACAGTGGAACAGTCGAGAGACTCAGTACTTC.

With respect to this clonotype: Mismatch with germline at one junction end may stem from a read error. The V gene is TRBV11-2, the J gene TRBJ2-5; the D gene is possibly TRBD2 (5 bases). The CDR3 spans 13 residues. Per germline, CDR1 SGHAT and CDR2 FQNNGV. The CDR3 region has the DNA TGTACCAGCAGCCGAAAGGGTTGGGAGATCCAGTACTTC. This gives the protein CTSSRKGWEIQYF. The whole variable domain, remainder taken from reference TRBV11-2 and TRBJ2-5, is EAGVAQSPRYKIIEKRQSVAFWCNPISGHATLYWYQQILGQGPKLLIQFQNNGVVDDSQLPKDRFSAERLKGVDSTLKIQPAKLEDSAVYLCTSSRKGWEIQYFGPGTRLLVL.

As concerns this clonotype: A much larger clone differs by one base, so this may be a read error. This sequence joins TRBV28 and TRBJ1-5; D unclear. Germline lookup yields CDR1 MDHEN and CDR2 SYDVKM. The CDR3 has 14 residues. The CDR3 loop reads CASSFLDGNQPQDF. In DNA, the CDR3 is TGTGCCAGCAGTTTTTTGGACGGCAATCAGCCCCAGGATTTT.

Comment on this clonotype: Relative to the germline gene, one junction end is altered; a read error may explain this. The V call is TRBV11-2, the J call TRBJ2-3, with D maybe TRBD1 (6 bases). Germline V gene sequence: CDR1 SGHAT, CDR2 FQNNGV. This CDR3 is built from 15 residues. In nucleotides, the CDR3 is TGTGCCAACAGCTTAGGACCCCCAGGGGATCATATGCAGTATTTT. Its protein is CANSLGPPGDHMQYF.

With regard to this clonotype: The junction departs from germline at one end; a sequencing error may be responsible. The chain recombines TRBV20-1 with TRBJ1-5, with D possibly being TRBD1 (6 bases). The J call may be mistaken, given a closer DNA end match to TRBJ2-3. Germline V gives CDR1 DFQATT, CDR2 SNEGSKA (reference sequence). CDR3 length: 17 residues. CDR3 protein: CGARDPGADDIYWPQYF. CDR3 nucleotide sequence: TGCGGTGCTAGGGACCCAGGGGCTGACGATATTTATTGGCCCCAGTATTTT.

This clonotype came up once. The junction and the germline gene differ at one end; a read error may be behind it. J is TRBJ2-7 and V is TRBV5-8, with D tentatively TRBD1 (6 bases). The CDR3 is made up of 14 amino acids. Germline V gene sequence: CDR1 SGHTS, CDR2 YDEGEE. CDR3 region: CARSLWDNTYGQYF. The CDR3 DNA sequence: TGTGCCAGAAGCTTATGGGACAATACCTACGGGCAGTACTTC.